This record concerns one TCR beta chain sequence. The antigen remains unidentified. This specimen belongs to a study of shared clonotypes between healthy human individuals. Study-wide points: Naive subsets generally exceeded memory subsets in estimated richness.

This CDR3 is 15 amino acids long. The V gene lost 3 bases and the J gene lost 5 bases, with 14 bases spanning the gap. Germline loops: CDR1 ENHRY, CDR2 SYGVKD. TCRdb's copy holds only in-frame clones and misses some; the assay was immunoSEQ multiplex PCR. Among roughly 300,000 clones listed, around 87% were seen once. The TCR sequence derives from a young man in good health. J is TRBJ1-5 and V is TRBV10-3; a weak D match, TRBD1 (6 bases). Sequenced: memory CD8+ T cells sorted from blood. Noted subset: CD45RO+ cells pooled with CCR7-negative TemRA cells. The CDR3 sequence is CAISEGPRGDQPQHF. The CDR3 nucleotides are TGTGCCATCAGTGAAGGTCCCAGGGGCGATCAGCCCCAGCATTTT.